This TCR beta chain was sequenced during a study of spatial heterogeneity in lung cancer. About the research overall: The library had UMIs, and each TCR and UMI pair averaged more than ten raw reads.

This clonotype was detected only a few times. Trimming pared 4 bases from V and 0 bases from J, leaving 10 bases between. The CDR3 is 14 residues long. Germline-derived CDR1 and CDR2 are MNHNY and SVGAGI (reference sequence). TCRdb fed the 5' RACE reads into MiXCR, producing one record per CDR3 protein. Altogether 77,000 or so distinct CDR3 sequences are present, approximately 20% being singletons, with the ten largest covering less than 7.5%. As to time point: sample taken at primary tumor resection. Whole RNA obtained from tumor, nontumor lung or frozen PBMC underwent sequencing without sorting. This specimen consisted of PBMCs, obtained at surgery. The clonotype was recovered from a male donor with early-stage non-small cell lung cancer. The chain couples TRBV6-6 to TRBJ2-7; D is undetermined. Here the CDR3 reads CASSLSRASYEQYF. The CDR3, as DNA: TGTGCCAGCAGTTTGTCTCGGGCCTCCTACGAGCAGTACTTC.